The sequence of this TCR beta chain was determined in a study of blood T cell dynamics during melanoma immunotherapy. TCRdb's copy holds only in-frame clones and misses some; the assay was immunoSEQ multiplex PCR. Here the sample spans more than 8,500 clones, about 90% being singletons. Time point given: week 3, after first cycle of checkpoint inhibitor. This CDR3 has 15 residues. Trimming at V came to 5 bases and at J to 3 bases, leaving 3 bases not matched to a gene. Germline CDR1 and CDR2: MRHNA and SNTAGT. This specimen consisted of blood, obtained from a patient treated with checkpoint blockade. The receptor comes from a human donor with melanoma. This chain joins TRBV6-4 and TRBJ2-2; 10 bases are a match to TRBD2. CDR3 in amino acids: CASSLAGADTGELFF. The CDR3 DNA reads TGTGCCAGCAGTCTAGCGGGGGCCGACACCGGGGAGCTGTTTTTT.